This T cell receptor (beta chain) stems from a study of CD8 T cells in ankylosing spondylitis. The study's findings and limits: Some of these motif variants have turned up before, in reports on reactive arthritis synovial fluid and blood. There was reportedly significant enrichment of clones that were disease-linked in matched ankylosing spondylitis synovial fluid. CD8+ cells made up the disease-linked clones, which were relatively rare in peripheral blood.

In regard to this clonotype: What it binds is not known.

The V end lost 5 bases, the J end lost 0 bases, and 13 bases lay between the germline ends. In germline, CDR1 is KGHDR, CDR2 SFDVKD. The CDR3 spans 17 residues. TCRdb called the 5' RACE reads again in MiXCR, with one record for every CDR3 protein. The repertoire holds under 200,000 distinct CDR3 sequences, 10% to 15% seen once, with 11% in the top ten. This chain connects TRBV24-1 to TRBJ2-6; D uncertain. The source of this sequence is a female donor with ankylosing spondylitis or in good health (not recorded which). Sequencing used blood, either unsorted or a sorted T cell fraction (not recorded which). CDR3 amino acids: CATSGPTASSGANVLTF. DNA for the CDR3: TGTGCCACCAGTGGTCCCACGGCGAGCTCTGGGGCCAACGTCCTGACTTTC.